This T cell receptor beta chain is from a study of control samples from healthy donors and cancer patients. Germline V gene sequence: CDR1 SNHLY, CDR2 FYNNEI. The CDR3 consists of 14 residues. Trimming left V 5 bases short and J 3 bases short, with 8 bases between. Profiled with immunoSEQ multiplex PCR; TCRdb holds only in-frame clones, not every one. The table shows around 190,000 clones, with around 89% occurring only once. The chain links TRBV2 to TRBJ1-6; D is possibly TRBD1 (5 bases). The sample comprised blood. This TCR derives from a woman aged 45 to 65 in good health. The CDR3 nucleotides are TGTGCCAGCAGTCTAGACAGCTATAATTCACCCCTCCACTTT. Its protein is CASSLDSYNSPLHF.